This paragraph reports one T cell receptor beta chain. Its specific antigen is unknown. No base qualities exist here, and no much larger clone lies one base off it. This sample was taken from a study of T cell changes during pregnancy in multiple sclerosis (dated by TCRdb to 2018 to 2020). For the wider study: Changes in the T cell repertoire over the course of pregnancy were examined in this study in women with multiple sclerosis.

Libraries were prepared through the immunoSEQ multiplex PCR assay. The clones in this table, taken by TCRdb from immuneACCESS, are in-frame only. Not every clone is retained; where verified, under half of the shortfall comes from an unresolved V gene, and the cause of the rest is unknown. The sample profile shows under 35,000 clones; 85% to 90% of them were found once. The ten biggest clones cover just over 0.55% of the sample. The sequenced sample was CD4+ T cells from peripheral blood mononuclear cells, obtained in the third trimester of pregnancy. The clonotype comes from a female donor in good health, enrolled as a control in a pregnancy study.

At the DNA level, the sequence is TGTGCCAGCAGCTTACCGCTACCGGGACAAGACTACGAGCAGTACTTC. The encoded protein is CASSLPLPGQDYEQYF. Rearrangement joined TRBV13 to TRBJ2-7; TRBD1 might be the D gene, on 6 matching bases. V lost 2 bases and J lost 3 bases; the stretch between them is 17 bases long. The CDR3 sequence holds 16 residues, the cysteine and phenylalanine included. The DNA shown is the 48-base CDR3, in frame from base 1. Looking up the germline V gene (reference sequence) yields CDR1 PRHDT and CDR2 FYEKMQ. With the rest looked up from the reference TRBV13 and TRBJ2-7 genes rather than sequenced, the full variable domain is AAGVIQSPRHLIKEKRETATLKCYPIPRHDTVYWYQQGPGQDPQFLISFYEKMQSDKGSIPDRFSAQQFSDYHSELNMSSLELGDSALYFCASSLPLPGQDYEQYFGPGTRLTVT.